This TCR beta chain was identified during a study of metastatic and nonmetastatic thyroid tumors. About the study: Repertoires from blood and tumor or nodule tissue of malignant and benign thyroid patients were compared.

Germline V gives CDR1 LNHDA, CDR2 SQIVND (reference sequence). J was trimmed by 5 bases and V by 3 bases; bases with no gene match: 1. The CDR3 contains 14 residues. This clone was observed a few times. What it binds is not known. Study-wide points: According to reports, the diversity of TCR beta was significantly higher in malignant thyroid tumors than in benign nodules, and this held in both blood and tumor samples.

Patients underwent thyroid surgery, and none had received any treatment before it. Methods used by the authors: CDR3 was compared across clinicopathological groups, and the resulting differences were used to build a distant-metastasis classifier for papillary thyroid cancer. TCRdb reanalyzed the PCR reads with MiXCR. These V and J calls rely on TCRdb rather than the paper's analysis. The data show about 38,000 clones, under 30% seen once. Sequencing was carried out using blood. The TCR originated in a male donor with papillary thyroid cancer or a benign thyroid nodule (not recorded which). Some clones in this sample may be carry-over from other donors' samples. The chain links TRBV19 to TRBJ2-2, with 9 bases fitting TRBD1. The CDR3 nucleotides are TGTGCCAGTAGTATGGGACAGGGTACCGGGGAGCTGTTTTTT. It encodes CASSMGQGTGELFF.